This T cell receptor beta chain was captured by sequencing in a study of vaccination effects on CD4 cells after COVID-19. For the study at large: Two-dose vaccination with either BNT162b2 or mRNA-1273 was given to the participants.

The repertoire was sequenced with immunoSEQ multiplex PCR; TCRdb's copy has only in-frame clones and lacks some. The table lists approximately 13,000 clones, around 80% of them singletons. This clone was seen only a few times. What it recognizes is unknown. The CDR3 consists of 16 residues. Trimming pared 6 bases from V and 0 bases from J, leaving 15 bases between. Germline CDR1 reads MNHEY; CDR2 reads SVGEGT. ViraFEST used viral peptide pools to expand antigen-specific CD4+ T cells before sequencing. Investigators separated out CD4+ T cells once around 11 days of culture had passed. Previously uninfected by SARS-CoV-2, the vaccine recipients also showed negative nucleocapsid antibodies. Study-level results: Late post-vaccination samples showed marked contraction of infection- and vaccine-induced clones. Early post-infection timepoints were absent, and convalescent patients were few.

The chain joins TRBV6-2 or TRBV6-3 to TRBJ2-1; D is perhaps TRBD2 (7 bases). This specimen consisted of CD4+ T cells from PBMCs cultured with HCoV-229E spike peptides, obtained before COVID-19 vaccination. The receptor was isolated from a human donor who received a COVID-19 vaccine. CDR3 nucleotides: TGTGCCAGCAGCCCGGGGGGCCATAGCTCCTACAATGAGCAGTTCTTC. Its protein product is CASSPGGHSSYNEQFF.